This entry concerns a single T cell receptor beta chain. Its binding antigen is unknown. No quality values exist for individual bases; no much larger clone is one base distant. The CDR3 regions of human TCRbeta chains were subjected to immunosequencing. The study's processing was this. TCRs in the repertoires were compared against a reference library of SARS-CoV-2-specific TCRs that had been generated with the MIRA antigen-specificity platform. Breadth was defined as the fraction of unique TCRs that were SARS-CoV-2-associated. Depth was defined as the fraction of total T cells that were SARS-CoV-2-associated. Using the MIRA data, each spike-specific TCR was assigned both to the spike region to which the TCR was reactive and to a CD4 or CD8 class. Log10-transformed breadth and depth values were compared by one-way ANOVA with Sidak's multiple comparisons tests. TCRdb took this table from immuneACCESS and kept in-frame rearrangements with V and J called. Such tables lack part of the clones; where checked against another copy, unresolved V genes explain under half of the gap, and the rest is unexplained. That table is the source of V, J and clone size, and D and trimming were worked out from the DNA. Here the sample has some 150,000 clones; approximately 94% occur a single time. The ten most abundant clones make up under 2% of the sample.

These data belong to a study of T cell responses to AZD1222 COVID-19 vaccine (dated by TCRdb to the early 2020s). Broadly, across the study: AZD1222 recipients with second doses at about 4 weeks or about 12 weeks were pooled, because spike-specific TCR depth and breadth did not differ between schedules. TCR sequencing was performed for about 240 trial participants, of whom about 200 were given two doses of AZD1222 and around 25 were given two doses of MenACWY control vaccine. Enrollment into the trials was organized by age into subgroups of 18-55, 56-69 and 70-plus years, and those subgroups contained about 150, 27 and 61 TCR-sequenced participants, respectively. What the research found in general, with its limitations: Participants were mostly white British, with more females than males. The authors suggested clonal diversity may have been underestimated. Epitopes outside the regions mutated in the B.1.351 and B.1.1.7 variants were reportedly recognized by nearly half of the unique spike-specific TCRs. Only six or seven AZD1222 recipients were SARS-CoV-2 seropositive at baseline, limiting conclusions about previously exposed vaccinees. Vaccine-associated CD4 TCRs spanned the whole spike protein, with dominant responses in regions 160-218 and 743-854. Spike-specific TCR breadth and depth rose significantly after two AZD1222 doses compared with day 0 and with MenACWY recipients. In the small 56-69-year group, the increase in depth fell short of significance, most likely because of low power. Because no samples from the day 14 peak response were available, repertoires could be characterized only after the peak T cell response.

According to the study, the label for this sample's time point signals: baseline before first vaccination. The vaccinee samples were drawn from two UK trials, COV001 and COV002, one of which was a single-blind randomized controlled phase 2/3 trial testing AZD1222 (ChAdOx1 nCoV-19) in healthy adults. Trial participant PBMC samples were collected at day 0 and day 28 after the second dose for TCRbeta chain sequencing. V loses 0 bases, J loses 1 base, and the germline ends lie 14 bases apart. The CDR3 spans 16 residues, from the cysteine through the phenylalanine. The only DNA kept is the CDR3, 48 bases in frame from the first base. CDR1 and CDR2 are drawn from the germline V gene: SGHRS, YFSETQ.

The receptor comes from an adult in good health. Sequenced material: peripheral blood, taken on day 0 of AZD1222 vaccination. The chain is assembled from TRBV5-1 and TRBJ2-7; the D call could be TRBD1 or TRBD2, with each sharing 5 bases. The nucleotide sequence is given as TGCGCCAGCAGCTTGGAACCGGGACGAAGTTCCTACGAGCAGTACTTC. The resulting protein is CASSLEPGRSSYEQYF.